These T cell receptor beta chains were read from a single sample in a study of response to subunit inactivated influenza vaccine. TCRdb independently ran MiXCR on the RT-PCR reads; one entry per CDR3 protein. The repertoire holds 400,000 to 650,000 distinct CDR3 sequences, with around 7.7% as singletons. Sequenced material: PBMCs from blood, taken less than 30 months after vaccination. These TCRs come from a man aged 50-75 years who received an inactivated influenza vaccine. CDR3s include the opening cysteine and the closing phenylalanine or tryptophan. D genes are given only for firm matches. Some rows have no size entry. The others give once, few or many, or a class for an expanded clone.

cdr3_nt | cdr3_aa | v_call | clone_size | j_call | d_call
TGTGCCAGCAGTTTAGGACTAGCGGGAACCCTCCAAGAGACCCAGTACTTC | CASSLGLAGTLQETQYF | TRBV28 | few | TRBJ2-5 | TRBD2
TGTGCCAGCAGGCTAGCGGGGAGCACAGATACGCAGTATTTT | CASRLAGSTDTQYF | TRBV6-1 | many | TRBJ2-3 | TRBD2
TGCAGTGCCAACAGGGGGATCAACGAGCAGTACTTC | CSANRGINEQYF | TRBV20-1 | . | TRBJ2-7 | TRBD1
TGCGCCAGCAGCCAAGATGAGCGCACAGATACGCAGTATTTT | CASSQDERTDTQYF | TRBV4-3 | . | TRBJ2-3 | .
TGTGCCAGCAGCCAAGACCCTAGCGGGAGGGCCTACAATGAGCAGTTCTTC | CASSQDPSGRAYNEQFF | TRBV3-1 | many | TRBJ2-1 | TRBD2
TGCGCCAGCAGCTCGTCCGGAGAGGATGAAGCTTTCTTT | CASSSSGEDEAFF | TRBV5-1 | . | TRBJ1-1 | .
TGTGCCAGCAGTTTAGGGCAGGGGACACGATTGGAGACCCAGTACTTC | CASSLGQGTRLETQYF | TRBV12-3/TRBV12-4 | few | TRBJ2-5 | .
TGCAGTGCTACCGGGACGGGTAATGAGCAGTTCTTC | CSATGTGNEQFF | TRBV20-1 | few | TRBJ2-1 | .
TGCAGCGCCAACAGGGGAACCACTGAAGCTTTCTTT | CSANRGTTEAFF | TRBV29-1 | . | TRBJ1-1 | TRBD1
TGTGCCAGCAGTTGGGCTAGCGGGGGGTCCTACGAGCAGTACTTC | CASSWASGGSYEQYF | TRBV28 | few | TRBJ2-7 | TRBD2
TGTGCCAGCAGTGCCGATGGACAGGGAGGCTACACCTTC | CASSADGQGGYTF | TRBV2 | few | TRBJ1-2 | TRBD1
TGTGCCTCACAGCGGGGGTCCTCCTACAATGAGCAGTTCTTC | CASQRGSSYNEQFF | TRBV12-3/TRBV12-4 | many | TRBJ2-1 | TRBD2
TGTGCCAGCAGTCCCCGGGGGGACCGAGGATCACCCCTCCACTTT | CASSPRGDRGSPLHF | TRBV12-3/TRBV12-4 | few | TRBJ1-6 | .
TGCGCCAGCAGCCCTGGCGGGGTCTACGATGAGCAGTTCTTC | CASSPGGVYDEQFF | TRBV5-1 | many | TRBJ2-1 | .
TGTGCCAGCAAAGTACAGGGGCATGGCTACACCTTC | CASKVQGHGYTF | TRBV28 | many | TRBJ1-2 | TRBD1
TGCAGTGCCGGGTCCTGGGCGGGCTCCTACGAGCAGTACTTC | CSAGSWAGSYEQYF | TRBV20-1 | many | TRBJ2-7 | .
TGTGCCAGCAGTTCGGCGGGACTCCTACAAGAGACCCAGTACTTC | CASSSAGLLQETQYF | TRBV28 | . | TRBJ2-5 | .
TGTGCCAGCAGTTTTTCCACAGCCCCAGATACGCAGTATTTT | CASSFSTAPDTQYF | TRBV27 | few | TRBJ2-3 | .
TGTGCCAGCAGTCCGGGACTACAAGAGACCCAGTACTTC | CASSPGLQETQYF | TRBV18 | many | TRBJ2-5 | TRBD2
TGCAGTGTCAAGGGCTTGAACACTGAAGCTTTCTTT | CSVKGLNTEAFF | TRBV20-1 | many | TRBJ1-1 | .
TGCGCCAGCAGCCAACCGGGACCGGCCTACGAGCAGTACTTC | CASSQPGPAYEQYF | TRBV5-1 | . | TRBJ2-7 | .
TGCAGTGCTGGACAGGTGCCCCGCACAGATACGCAGTATTTT | CSAGQVPRTDTQYF | TRBV20-1 | many | TRBJ2-3 | TRBD1
TGTGCCAGTAGTGTACAGGGGGCCGGTCGGCAGCCCCAGCATTTT | CASSVQGAGRQPQHF | TRBV19 | many | TRBJ1-5 | TRBD1
TGTGCCAGCAGCGTAGATGCCACGAGGACTGAAGCTTTCTTT | CASSVDATRTEAFF | TRBV9 | few | TRBJ1-1 | .
TGTGCCAGCAGCTTAGGAGGGTCGGACACCGGGGAGCTGTTTTTT | CASSLGGSDTGELFF | TRBV11-2 | . | TRBJ2-2 | .
TGCGCCAGCAGCTTGGCCGGGTCTGACATCGACAATGAGCAGTTCTTC | CASSLAGSDIDNEQFF | TRBV5-1 | few | TRBJ2-1 | .
TGTGCCAGCAGCTTAGGAGGGGTCAGCGAGCAGTTCTTC | CASSLGGVSEQFF | TRBV7-7 | . | TRBJ2-1 | .
TGTGCCAGCAGTCCAGGGGGGGGAATGAACACTGAAGCTTTCTTT | CASSPGGGMNTEAFF | TRBV28 | . | TRBJ1-1 | TRBD1
TGTGCCAGCAGCCCAGGGGTAGCGGAAGTGAATACGCAGTATTTT | CASSPGVAEVNTQYF | TRBV7-2 | few | TRBJ2-3 | .
TGTGCCACCAGCAGAGCTGTCGGGAGACCGAATGAGCAGTTCTTC | CATSRAVGRPNEQFF | TRBV15 | . | TRBJ2-1 | .
TGTGCCAGCAGCCCAAAACTTCGACAGGGCGATACGCAGTATTTT | CASSPKLRQGDTQYF | TRBV7-9 | . | TRBJ2-3 | TRBD1
TGCGCCAGCAGCTTGGCAGTTTCGGGGGCAGGAAATCCCTACGAGCAGTACTTC | CASSLAVSGAGNPYEQYF | TRBV5-1 | few | TRBJ2-7 | .
TGTGCCAGCAGTTTATCGGGGACAGGGAGGCCCAATGAGCAGTTCTTC | CASSLSGTGRPNEQFF | TRBV28 | many | TRBJ2-1 | TRBD1
TGTGCCAGCAGCCGAAGAAAGCGGGAGAGCCTCAATGAGCAGTTCTTC | CASSRRKRESLNEQFF | TRBV7-3 | . | TRBJ2-1 | TRBD2
TGTGCCAGCAGCCGCGGCAGAGGGGGGGCAGTCTATGAGCAGTTCTTC | CASSRGRGGAVYEQFF | TRBV11-3 | few | TRBJ2-1 | .
TGTGCCAGCAGCCAAGATCTTTTCGGAAACGACGAGCAGTACTTC | CASSQDLFGNDEQYF | TRBV3-1 | few | TRBJ2-7 | .
TGTGCCAGCAGTGCTCGAGGGAACATTGGAAACACCATATATTTT | CASSARGNIGNTIYF | TRBV6-5 | . | TRBJ1-3 | .
TGTGCCAGCAGTTACTCGGGTGGCGGGGGGGTCCAAGAGACCCAGTACTTC | CASSYSGGGGVQETQYF | TRBV6-5 | few | TRBJ2-5 | TRBD2
TGTGCCAGCAGCTTTCCAGGGAGGGGAAACACCATATATTTT | CASSFPGRGNTIYF | TRBV7-8 | few | TRBJ1-3 | .
TGCAGTGCTAGAGATCGGGAGACTCGCCGCCCCAATGAGCAGTTCTTC | CSARDRETRRPNEQFF | TRBV20-1 | few | TRBJ2-1 | .
TGTGCCAGCAGCCCTAATACAGGGTTGGCTAATGAAAAACTGTTTTTT | CASSPNTGLANEKLFF | TRBV5-6 | . | TRBJ1-4 | .
TGCAGTGCTAGAGGGCAACAGGGGACTACGAGCTCCTATAATTCACCCCTCCACTTT | CSARGQQGTTSSYNSPLHF | TRBV20-1 | . | TRBJ1-6 | TRBD1
TGTGCCAGCTCACCCCCCCTCCGACCCCAAGAGACCCAGTACTTC | CASSPPLRPQETQYF | TRBV18 | . | TRBJ2-5 | .
TGCAGCGCCCTGAGCCCAGGCGGCTACACCTTC | CSALSPGGYTF | TRBV29-1 | many | TRBJ1-2 | .
TGTGCCAGCAGTTCCATGGACAGGGGAAGGATATACGAGCAGTACTTC | CASSSMDRGRIYEQYF | TRBV28 | many | TRBJ2-7 | TRBD1
TGTGCCAGCGTTGACAAAAACTCCTACGAGCAGTACTTC | CASVDKNSYEQYF | TRBV12-3/TRBV12-4 | . | TRBJ2-7 | .
TGTGCCAGCAGTTTTCAGGAAACAGATACGCAGTATTTT | CASSFQETDTQYF | TRBV12-3/TRBV12-4 | many | TRBJ2-3 | .
TGTGCCAGCAGCCAAGATTTGCAGGGGGTCTACGAGCAGTACTTC | CASSQDLQGVYEQYF | TRBV3-1 | few | TRBJ2-7 | TRBD1
TGCAGCGTTGGGGGCAGACAAACCCAAGAGACCCAGTACTTC | CSVGGRQTQETQYF | TRBV29-1 | . | TRBJ2-5 | .
TGTGCTAGCAGCTTAGCCAGGGAAGGTTGGGAGACCCAGTACTTC | CASSLAREGWETQYF | TRBV7-7 | few | TRBJ2-5 | .